This T cell receptor (beta chain) was sequenced during a study of shared clonotypes between healthy human individuals. Findings and limits, study-wide: On the whole, naive subsets had larger estimated richness than memory subsets had.

Note on this clone: Antigen unknown.

The CDR3 sequence is 15 residues long. V was pared by 5 bases and J by 4 bases, with 8 bases of the junction left unmatched. Germline CDR1 is SEHNR and CDR2 is FQNEAQ (reference sequence). Clones were read by immunoSEQ multiplex PCR, and TCRdb kept only the in-frame ones, dropping some. This sample has over a million clones, with about four fifths found just once. Donors were Caucasian adults residing in Nashville, Tennessee, USA. This chain joins TRBV7-9 and TRBJ1-2; 9 positions agree with TRBD1. Sequenced material: memory CD4+ T cells from PBMCs. Noted subset: CD45RA-negative fraction. This clonotype originated in a man between 18 and 35 years old in good health. Some clones in this sample may be carry-over from other donors' samples. CDR3 sequence: CASSPTGQGPYGYTF. CDR3 sequence (DNA): TGTGCCAGCAGCCCCACGGGACAGGGTCCCTATGGCTACACCTTC.